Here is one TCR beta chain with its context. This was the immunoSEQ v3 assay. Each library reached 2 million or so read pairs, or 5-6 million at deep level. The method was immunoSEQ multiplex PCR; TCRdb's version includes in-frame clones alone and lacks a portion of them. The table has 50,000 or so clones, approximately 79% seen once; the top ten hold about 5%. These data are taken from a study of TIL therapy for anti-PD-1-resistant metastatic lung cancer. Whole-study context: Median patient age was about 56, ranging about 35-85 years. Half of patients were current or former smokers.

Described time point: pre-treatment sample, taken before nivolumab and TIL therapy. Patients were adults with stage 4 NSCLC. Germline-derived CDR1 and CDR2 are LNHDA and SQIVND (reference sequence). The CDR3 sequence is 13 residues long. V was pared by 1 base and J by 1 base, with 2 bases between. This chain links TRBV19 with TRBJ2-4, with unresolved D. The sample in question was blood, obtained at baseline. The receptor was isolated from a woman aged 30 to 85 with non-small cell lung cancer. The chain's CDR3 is CASSIGAKNIQYF. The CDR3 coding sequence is TGTGCCAGTAGTATAGGGGCCAAAAACATTCAGTACTTC.